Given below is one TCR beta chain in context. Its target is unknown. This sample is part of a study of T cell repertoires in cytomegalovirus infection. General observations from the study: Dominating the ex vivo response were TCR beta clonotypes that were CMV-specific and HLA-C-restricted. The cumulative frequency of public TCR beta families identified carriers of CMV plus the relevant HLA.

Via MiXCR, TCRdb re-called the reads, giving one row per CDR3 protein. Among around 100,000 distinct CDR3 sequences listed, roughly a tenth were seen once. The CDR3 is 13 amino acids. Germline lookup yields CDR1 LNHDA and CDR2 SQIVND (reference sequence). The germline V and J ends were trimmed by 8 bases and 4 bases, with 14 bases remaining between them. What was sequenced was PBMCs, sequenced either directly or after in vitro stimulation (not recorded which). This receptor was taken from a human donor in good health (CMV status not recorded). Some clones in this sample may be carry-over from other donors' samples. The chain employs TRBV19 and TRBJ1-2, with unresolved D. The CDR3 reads CASRQTSAYGYTF. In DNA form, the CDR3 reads TGTGCCAGTCGGCAGACCTCCGCCTATGGCTACACCTTC.